Each of the 22 T cell receptor beta chains below was sequenced from the same sample in a study of T cell responses to AZD1222 COVID-19 vaccine. Using immunoSEQ multiplex PCR, the repertoire was profiled, and TCRdb retains in-frame clones only, with some absent. Among 95,000 to 100,000 clones listed, 86% were seen once. The sequenced sample was peripheral blood, obtained on day 0 of AZD1222 vaccination. Receptors were obtained from an adult in good health.

This rearrangement joins TRBV19 to TRBJ1-2, with D maybe TRBD1 (6 bases). This CDR3 is 13 amino acids long. Trimming stripped 1 base from V and 7 bases from J, with 10 bases between. The germline CDR1 and CDR2 sequences are LNHDA and SQIVND (reference sequence). The CDR3 DNA is TGTGCCAGTAGTATAGGGACAGATGGTGGCTACACCTTC. Its translation: CASSIGTDGGYTF.

By sample fraction, this clone is medium-sized. The chain recombines TRBV19 with TRBJ1-1; D might be TRBD1 (5 bases). The CDR3 totals 14 residues. Germline V gene lookup returns CDR1 LNHDA and CDR2 SQIVND (reference sequence). The V end lost 3 bases, the J end lost 4 bases, and 12 bases lay between the germline ends. The CDR3 nucleotides are TGTGCCAGTAGTATTGGGGGGTCGAGCACTGAAGCTTTCTTT. Amino acids: CASSIGGSSTEAFF.

The V call is TRBV6-5, the J call TRBJ1-5; 9 bases agree with TRBD1. The CDR3 consists of 15 residues. The junction had 9 bases not matched to a gene; V was cut back by 6 bases and J by 6 bases. Germline CDR1 is MNHEY and CDR2 is SVGAGI. CDR3 sequence reads: CASSRSGTGPQPQHF. As DNA, the CDR3 is TGTGCCAGCAGCCGTTCCGGGACAGGGCCTCAGCCCCAGCATTTT.

V gene TRBV6-1 combines with J gene TRBJ1-1; D uncertain. V lost 3 bases and J 3 bases, leaving 5 bases between the germline ends. The CDR3 is made up of 12 amino acids. CDR1 MNHNS and CDR2 SASEGT come from the germline V gene. The CDR3 bases are TGTGCCAGCAGTGATAGTGACACTGAAGCTTTCTTT. It codes for CASSDSDTEAFF.

The rearrangement uses TRBV4-1 and TRBJ1-4; possibly TRBD1 for D (6 bases). Trimming stripped 5 bases from V and 5 bases from J, with 15 bases between. The germline CDR1 and CDR2 sequences are MGHRA and YSYEKL. The CDR3 is 15 amino acids. CDR3 sequence reads: CASSGPRTVNEKLFF. CDR3 coding DNA: TGCGCCAGCAGCGGCCCTAGGACAGTGAATGAAAAACTGTTTTTT.

The chain recombines TRBV11-2 with TRBJ1-5; TRBD1 is a possible D gene (5 bases). V gave up 5 bases and J gave up 1 base, with 12 bases separating them. Germline V gene lookup returns CDR1 SGHAT and CDR2 FQNNGV. The CDR3 covers 15 residues. Written as DNA, the CDR3 is TGTGCCAGCAGCCACGGAGGGGAGAGCAATCAGCCCCAGCATTTT. The encoded protein is CASSHGGESNQPQHF.

This chain connects TRBV19 to TRBJ2-1; no clear D. Germline V CDR1 and CDR2: LNHDA, SQIVND (reference sequence). There are 16 residues in the CDR3. Trimming stripped 1 base from V and 2 bases from J, with 12 bases between. CDR3 DNA sequence: TGTGCCAGTAGTATAGGCGCAAAGAACCCCTACAATGAGCAGTTCTTC. Amino acid sequence: CASSIGAKNPYNEQFF.

The CDR3 DNA reads TGTGCCAGCACCTCCAGGGAGTATAATTCACCCCTCCACTTT. This encodes CASTSREYNSPLHF. The J gene is TRBJ1-6, the V gene TRBV6-5, with D perhaps TRBD1 (5 bases). With 7 bases removed from V and 4 bases from J, the gap between germline ends came to 11 bases. Germline values: CDR1 MNHEY, CDR2 SVGAGI. The CDR3 is made up of 14 amino acids.

The chain couples TRBV6-6 to TRBJ1-6; TRBD1 might be the D (5 bases). V shed 7 bases and J shed 9 bases, with 16 bases lying between them. Germline V gene lookup returns CDR1 MNHNY and CDR2 SVGAGI (reference sequence). The CDR3 is 14 residues long. CDR3 in DNA: TGTGCCAGCAATTCAGGGCAAATAGGTTCACCCCTCCACTTT. Residues: CASNSGQIGSPLHF.

The chain couples TRBV5-1 to TRBJ1-1; D gene ambiguous. Germline V CDR1 and CDR2: SGHRS, YFSETQ. The CDR3 extends over 14 amino acids. The V gene lost 4 bases and the J gene lost 8 bases, with 18 bases spanning the gap. The CDR3: CASSQQELSVEAFF. The CDR3 nucleotides are TGCGCCAGCAGCCAACAAGAGTTATCTGTGGAAGCTTTCTTT.

This clone showed up just once. The CDR3 sequence: CASSRVGGSNTEAFF. CDR3 nucleotide sequence: TGTGCCAGCAGCCGAGTAGGGGGTAGTAACACTGAAGCTTTCTTT. The J gene is TRBJ1-1, the V gene TRBV7-8; possible D gene TRBD1, 6 bases. V was shortened by 5 bases and J by 2 bases, with 15 bases between the two germline ends. The CDR3 extends over 15 amino acids. Germline V gene data show CDR1 as SGHVS and CDR2 as FQNEAQ.

This clone was observed a few times. The gene calls are TRBV11-2 and TRBJ2-3; the D is unclear. The CDR3 spans 14 residues. Germline V lookup: CDR1 SGHAT, CDR2 FQNNGV. Trimming pared 5 bases from V and 0 bases from J, leaving 9 bases between. The CDR3 loop reads CASSPQTSTDTQYF. CDR3 DNA: TGTGCCAGCAGCCCTCAAACTAGCACAGATACGCAGTATTTT. Full variable domain (outside the CDR3, taken from reference TRBV11-2 and TRBJ2-3): EAGVAQSPRYKIIEKRQSVAFWCNPISGHATLYWYQQILGQGPKLLIQFQNNGVVDDSQLPKDRFSAERLKGVDSTLKIQPAKLEDSAVYLCASSPQTSTDTQYFGPGTRLTVL.

CDR3 in DNA: TGTGCCAGCAGCCAGAGAACCGGGAGCGTAGGCTATGGCTACACCTTC. It yields the protein CASSQRTGSVGYGYTF. The chain has TRBV4-2 and TRBJ1-2; no definite D call. Trimming removed 3 bases from V and 4 bases from J, with 18 bases in between. Germline loops: CDR1 LGHNA, CDR2 YNFKEQ. The CDR3 sequence is 16 residues long.

The gene calls are TRBV19 and TRBJ2-2, with 12 bases lining up with TRBD2. Germline V CDR1 and CDR2: LNHDA, SQIVND (reference sequence). With V trimmed by 6 bases and J by 6 bases, 5 bases remained unmatched. CDR3 length: 15 amino acids. CDR3 nucleotide sequence: TGTGCCAGTAGGAGGACTAGCGGGACGGCCGGGGAGCTGTTTTTT. Translated: CASRRTSGTAGELFF.

This chain uses TRBV7-2 with TRBJ2-2; D is undetermined. The ends were cut back, 6 bases at V and 4 bases at J, with 18 bases in the middle. CDR1 and CDR2 from the germline V gene are SGHTA and FQGNSA. CDR3 length equals 16 residues. DNA of the CDR3: TGTGCCAGCAGTCCCGCGGCAAGCCAATTCACCGGGGAGCTGTTTTTT. It specifies CASSPAASQFTGELFF. The complete variable domain, with remaining parts taken from reference TRBV7-2 and TRBJ2-2, reads GAGVSQSPSNKVTEKGKDVELRCDPISGHTALYWYRQSLGQGLEFLIYFQGNSAPDKSGLPSDRFSAERTGGSVSTLTIQRTQQEDSAVYLCASSPAASQFTGELFFGEGSRLTVL.

The genes are TRBV5-1 and TRBJ1-1; D remains unclear. The CDR3 runs to 14 residues. The V end was cut by 0 bases, the J end by 4 bases, with 10 bases between. In germline, CDR1 is SGHRS, CDR2 YFSETQ. For the CDR3, the DNA is TGCGCCAGCAGCTTGGCCGGGGTGAGCACTGAAGCTTTCTTT. Residues: CASSLAGVSTEAFF.

The chain combines TRBV5-1 with TRBJ1-1; a possible D gene is TRBD1 (5 bases). There are 15 residues in the CDR3. In germline, CDR1 is SGHRS, CDR2 YFSETQ. V shed 5 bases and J shed 7 bases, with 21 bases lying between them. CDR3: CASRTSGRKENEAFF. CDR3 nucleotide sequence: TGCGCCAGCAGAACCTCAGGGCGCAAGGAAAATGAAGCTTTCTTT.

This chain links TRBV19 with TRBJ1-3; the D gene is possibly TRBD1 (6 bases). Germline V gives CDR1 LNHDA, CDR2 SQIVND (reference sequence). The V end lost 4 bases, the J end lost 0 bases, and 16 bases lay between the germline ends. The CDR3 has 17 residues. The CDR3 DNA reads as TGTGCCAGTAGTACATATCCTCAGGGGTTCTCTGGAAACACCATATATTTT. Translating it yields CASSTYPQGFSGNTIYF.

CDR3 bases: TGTGCCAGCAGCCTGGGACAGGGGGCCTTCTATGGCTACACCTTC. Amino acids: CASSLGQGAFYGYTF. This sequence joins TRBV7-2 and TRBJ1-2; 12 bases map to TRBD1. Germline V CDR1 and CDR2: SGHTA, FQGNSA. The CDR3 is 15 residues long. Trimming took 5 bases from V and 4 from J; bases not matched to a gene: 5. The full variable domain, rest sourced from reference TRBV7-2 and TRBJ1-2, is GAGVSQSPSNKVTEKGKDVELRCDPISGHTALYWYRQSLGQGLEFLIYFQGNSAPDKSGLPSDRFSAERTGGSVSTLTIQRTQQEDSAVYLCASSLGQGAFYGYTFGSGTRLTVV.

The chain recombines TRBV27 with TRBJ1-1, with D possibly matching TRBD1 (5 bases). Germline CDR1 reads MNHEY; CDR2 reads SMNVEV (reference sequence). The length of the CDR3 is 16 residues. V lost 1 base and J lost 0, with 12 bases in between. This chain's CDR3 is CASSLYTGSMNTEAFF. For the CDR3, the DNA is TGTGCCAGCAGTTTATATACAGGTTCCATGAACACTGAAGCTTTCTTT.

The table lists this clone with a few counts. The chain employs TRBV27 and TRBJ1-1; possibly TRBD1 for D (6 bases). V lost 3 bases and J lost 0, with 8 bases in between. Germline loops: CDR1 MNHEY, CDR2 SMNVEV (reference sequence). CDR3 length equals 14 residues. CDR3 DNA: TGTGCCAGCAGTTTTCAGGGGATGAACACTGAAGCTTTCTTT. This sequence encodes CASSFQGMNTEAFF.

This clone was detected once. The chain recombines TRBV9 with TRBJ1-6; D may be TRBD1 (6 bases). Between the trimmed V and J ends, which lost 4 bases and 4 bases, there was a span of 9 bases. CDR1 and CDR2 (germline): SGDLS, YYNGEE. This CDR3 has 14 amino acids. This CDR3 reads CASSPGQYNSPLHF. CDR3 coding DNA: TGTGCCAGCAGCCCTGGACAGTATAATTCACCCCTCCACTTT.